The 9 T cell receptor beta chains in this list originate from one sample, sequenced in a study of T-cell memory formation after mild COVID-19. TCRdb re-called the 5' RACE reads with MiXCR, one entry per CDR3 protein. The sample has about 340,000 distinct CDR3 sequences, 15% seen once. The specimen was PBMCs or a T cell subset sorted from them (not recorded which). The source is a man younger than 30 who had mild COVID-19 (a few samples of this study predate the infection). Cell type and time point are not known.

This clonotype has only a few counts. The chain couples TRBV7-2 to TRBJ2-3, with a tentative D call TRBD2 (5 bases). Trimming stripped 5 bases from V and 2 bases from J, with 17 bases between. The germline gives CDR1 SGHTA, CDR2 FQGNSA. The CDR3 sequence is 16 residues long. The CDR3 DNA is TGTGCCAGCAGCGAGCAAATAGCGACCTACACAGATACGCAGTATTTT. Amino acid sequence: CASSEQIATYTDTQYF.

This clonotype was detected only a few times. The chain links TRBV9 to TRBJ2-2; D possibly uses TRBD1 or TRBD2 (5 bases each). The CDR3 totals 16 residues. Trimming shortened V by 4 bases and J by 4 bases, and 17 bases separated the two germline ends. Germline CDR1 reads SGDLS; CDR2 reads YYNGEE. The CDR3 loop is CASSPLRDPVTGELFF. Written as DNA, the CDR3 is TGTGCCAGCAGCCCACTCAGGGACCCCGTCACCGGGGAGCTGTTTTTT.

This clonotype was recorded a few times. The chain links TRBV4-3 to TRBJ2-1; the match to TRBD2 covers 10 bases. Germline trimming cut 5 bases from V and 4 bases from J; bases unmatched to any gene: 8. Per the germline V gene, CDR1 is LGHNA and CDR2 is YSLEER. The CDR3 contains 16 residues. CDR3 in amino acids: CASSNGLADKYNEQFF. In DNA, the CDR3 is TGCGCCAGCAGCAACGGACTAGCGGACAAGTACAATGAGCAGTTCTTC.

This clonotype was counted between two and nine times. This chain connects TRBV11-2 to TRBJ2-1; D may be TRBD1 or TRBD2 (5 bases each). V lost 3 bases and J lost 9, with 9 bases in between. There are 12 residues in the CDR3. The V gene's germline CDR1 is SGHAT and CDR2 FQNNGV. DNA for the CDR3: TGTGCCAGCAGCTTCGGGGACGGTGAGCAGTTCTTC. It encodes CASSFGDGEQFF.

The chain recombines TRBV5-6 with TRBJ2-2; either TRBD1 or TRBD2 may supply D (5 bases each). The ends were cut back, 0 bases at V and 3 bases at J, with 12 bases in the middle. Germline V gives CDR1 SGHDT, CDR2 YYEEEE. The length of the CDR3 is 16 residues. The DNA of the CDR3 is TGTGCCAGCAGCTTGGCCCGGGGCGGCTACACCGGGGAGCTGTTTTTT. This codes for CASSLARGGYTGELFF.

For the CDR3, the DNA is TGTGCCAGCAACCCCGGCGGGGGTGTCGGGAGCTCCTACAATGAGCAGTTCTTC. Translated, it gives CASNPGGGVGSSYNEQFF. This chain uses TRBV7-9 with TRBJ2-1, with TRBD2 matching over 7 bases. This CDR3 spans 18 amino acids. Germline CDR1 and CDR2: SEHNR and FQNEAQ (reference sequence). V was pared by 7 bases and J by 0 bases, with 15 bases of the junction left unmatched.

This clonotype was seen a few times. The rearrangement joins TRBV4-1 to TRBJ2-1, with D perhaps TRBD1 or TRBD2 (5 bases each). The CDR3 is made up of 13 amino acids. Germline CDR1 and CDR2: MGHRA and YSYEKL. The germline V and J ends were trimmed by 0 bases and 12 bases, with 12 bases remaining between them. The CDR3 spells CASSQDRGARQFF. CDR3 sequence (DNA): TGCGCCAGCAGCCAAGATCGAGGGGCCCGGCAGTTCTTC.

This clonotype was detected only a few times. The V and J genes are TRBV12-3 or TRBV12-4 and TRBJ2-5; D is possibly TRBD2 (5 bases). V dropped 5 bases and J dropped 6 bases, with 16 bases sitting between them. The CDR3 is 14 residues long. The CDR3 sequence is CASSPLRVEKTQYF. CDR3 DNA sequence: TGTGCCAGCAGTCCTCTGAGGGTGGAAAAGACCCAGTACTTC.

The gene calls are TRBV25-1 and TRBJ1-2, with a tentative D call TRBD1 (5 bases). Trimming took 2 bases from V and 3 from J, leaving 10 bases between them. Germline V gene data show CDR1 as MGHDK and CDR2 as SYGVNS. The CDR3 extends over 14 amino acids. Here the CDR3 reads CASSEGAEDYGYTF. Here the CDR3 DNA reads TGTGCCAGCAGTGAAGGGGCGGAGGACTATGGCTACACCTTC.